These 23 T cell receptor beta chains were sequenced from one sample in a study of molecular identifiers for immune sequencing clone quantification. TCRdb analysed the PCR reads with MiXCR anew, one entry per CDR3 protein. This table has under 600,000 distinct CDR3 sequences, around 23% appearing once. Specimen: naive CD8+ T cells from blood, with Jurkat cell RNA spiked in. Subset: FACS-sorted CD8+CD4-CCR7+CD45RA+ naive T cells. The source is a human donor in good health. Some libraries in this study had Jurkat cell RNA spiked in.

This clonotype was observed a few times. The gene calls are TRBV4-3 and TRBJ2-3; a possible D gene is TRBD1 (9 bases). The germline CDR1 and CDR2 sequences are LGHNA and YSLEER. The CDR3 covers 22 residues. The V end was cut by 4 bases, the J end by 5 bases, with 37 bases between. This CDR3 is CASSPSGGLGDRVKVSGDTQYF. The CDR3 coding sequence is TGCGCCAGCAGCCCGAGCGGGGGACTCGGGGACAGGGTTAAAGTTAGTGGAGATACGCAGTATTTT.

The CDR3 DNA follows: TGTGCCAGCAGTTACGACGCCGCCTACGAGCAGTACTTC. Its translation is CASSYDAAYEQYF. The chain combines TRBV27 with TRBJ2-7; no clear D gene. The CDR3 has 13 amino acids. V was pared by 4 bases and J by 2 bases, with 9 bases between. CDR1 and CDR2 (germline): MNHEY, SMNVEV (reference sequence).

This clonotype was recorded many times. The chain is built from TRBV20-1 and TRBJ1-1, with unresolved D. The CDR3 spans 11 residues. V lost 5 bases and J lost 4, with 8 bases in between. From germline, CDR1 is DFQATT and CDR2 SNEGSKA (reference sequence). CDR3 bases: TGCAGTGCTGCATGGGGCACTGAAGCTTTCTTT. This sequence encodes CSAAWGTEAFF.

The gene calls are TRBV4-3 and TRBJ1-1; the D is unclear. Germline loops: CDR1 LGHNA, CDR2 YSLEER. Trimming removed 1 base from V and 2 bases from J, with 8 bases in between. The length of the CDR3 is 14 residues. CDR3 residues: CASSQGRSNTEAFF. Written as DNA, the CDR3 is TGCGCCAGCAGCCAAGGCAGGAGTAACACTGAAGCTTTCTTT.

This clonotype was found a few times. The chain is built from TRBV20-1 and TRBJ1-2; D may be TRBD1 (5 bases). The CDR3 has 16 amino acids. V shed 4 bases and J shed 4 bases, with 22 bases lying between them. Per the germline V gene, CDR1 is DFQATT and CDR2 is SNEGSKA (reference sequence). CDR3 protein: CSATEEHHLRGYGYTF. CDR3 sequence (DNA): TGCAGTGCTACCGAGGAGCACCACCTTAGGGGCTATGGCTACACCTTC.

As for this clonotype: A single base separates this from a much larger clone, so it may be a read error. The chain recombines TRBV12-5 with TRBJ2-3; 12 bases are shared with TRBD2. With V trimmed by 3 bases and J by 4 bases, 8 bases remained unmatched. CDR3 length: 17 amino acids. Germline loops: CDR1 LGHNT, CDR2 FRNRAP. The DNA of the CDR3 is TGTGCTAGTGGTTTCGGACTAGCGGGAAGGCAGGCAGATACGCAGTATTTT. Translated, it gives CASGFGLAGRQADTQYF.

The sample holds a few counts of this clonotype. This chain links TRBV20-1 with TRBJ1-6; D is undetermined. This CDR3 region has 13 residues. V lost 1 base and J lost 7, with 8 bases in between. Germline loops: CDR1 DFQATT, CDR2 SNEGSKA (reference sequence). Here the CDR3 reads CSARGGWNSPLHF. CDR3 DNA sequence: TGCAGTGCTAGAGGGGGATGGAATTCACCCCTCCACTTT.

The J gene is TRBJ2-7, the V gene TRBV19, with D possibly TRBD1 on 6 matching bases. Trimming took off 5 bases at V and 7 bases at J, with 15 bases between the two ends. The CDR3 length is 13 residues. In germline, CDR1 is LNHDA, CDR2 SQIVND (reference sequence). DNA for the CDR3: TGTGCCAGTAGTTCGACAGGCTTGGGAGAGCAGTACTTC. This sequence encodes CASSSTGLGEQYF.

The chain recombines TRBV4-1 with TRBJ2-7; TRBD2 aligns across 14 bases. CDR1 and CDR2 (germline): MGHRA, YSYEKL. This CDR3 region has 17 residues. The ends lost 2 bases at V and 7 bases at J; junction bases unmatched: 10. The CDR3 DNA follows: TGCGCCAGCAGCCAAACATCCGGGACTAGCGGGAGTTCTGAGCAGTACTTC. This encodes CASSQTSGTSGSSEQYF.

In this sample, this clonotype turned up many times. The V gene is TRBV9, the J gene TRBJ2-3; 8 bases match TRBD2. Germline-derived CDR1 and CDR2 are SGDLS and YYNGEE. The V segment lost 0 bases and the J segment 3 bases; nucleotides outside the gene matches: 3. This CDR3 comprises 15 residues. The CDR3 bases are TGTGCCAGCAGCGTAGAGGGACTAGAGACAGATACGCAGTATTTT. Amino acid sequence: CASSVEGLETDTQYF. The full variable domain, with the rest looked up from reference TRBV9 and TRBJ2-3, is DSGVTQTPKHLITATGQRVTLRCSPRSGDLSVYWYQQSLDQGLQFLIQYYNGEERAKGNILERFSAQQFPDLHSELNLSSLELGDSALYFCASSVEGLETDTQYFGPGTRLTVL.

A word on this clonotype: The junction departs from germline at one end; a sequencing error may be responsible. The V and J genes are TRBV7-2 and TRBJ2-3, with TRBD2 matching 12 bases. Germline V lookup: CDR1 SGHTA, CDR2 FQGNSA. The CDR3 runs to 15 residues. DNA of the CDR3: TGTGCCTGCAGCACTTGGACTAGCGGGGAGGATACGCAGTATTTT. Amino acid sequence: CACSTWTSGEDTQYF.

This chain joins TRBV7-3 and TRBJ2-1; D possibly corresponds to TRBD2 (6 bases). The V gene lost 5 bases and the J gene lost 5 bases, with 16 bases spanning the gap. Per the germline V gene, CDR1 is SGHTA and CDR2 is FQGTGA. This CDR3 comprises 15 residues. The CDR3 reads CASSPTSGVHNEQFF. The CDR3 nucleotides read TGTGCCAGCAGCCCAACATCGGGGGTACACAATGAGCAGTTCTTC.

The rearrangement uses TRBV28 and TRBJ2-7, with D possibly being TRBD2 (5 bases). The CDR3 runs 15 residues. Looked up from germline, CDR1 is MDHEN and CDR2 is SYDVKM. Trimming took off 1 base at V and 5 bases at J, with 15 bases between the two ends. The CDR3 nucleotides read TGTGCCAGCAGTTTATTCGAGGGTCTATCCCACGAGCAGTACTTC. Translated, it gives CASSLFEGLSHEQYF.

This clonotype was seen more than once but under ten times. The V gene is TRBV7-9, the J gene TRBJ2-1; D is possibly TRBD2 (5 bases). Germline V CDR1 and CDR2: SEHNR, FQNEAQ (reference sequence). The CDR3 contains 16 residues. Trimming left V 1 base short and J 1 base short, with 11 bases between. The CDR3 bases are TGTGCCAGCAGCTTAGGGGCTAGCAGATCCTACAATGAGCAGTTCTTC. Amino acids: CASSLGASRSYNEQFF.

This sequence joins TRBV11-2 and TRBJ1-6, with D unclear. The V and J ends lost 8 bases and 7 bases respectively, with 15 bases between them. The CDR3 loop spans 14 amino acids. Per germline, CDR1 SGHAT and CDR2 FQNNGV. The CDR3 DNA reads as TGTGCCAGCGCCGACACCCTGAGGAATTCACCCCTCCACTTT. It specifies CASADTLRNSPLHF. The variable domain in full, with the rest retrieved from reference TRBV11-2 and TRBJ1-6, is EAGVAQSPRYKIIEKRQSVAFWCNPISGHATLYWYQQILGQGPKLLIQFQNNGVVDDSQLPKDRFSAERLKGVDSTLKIQPAKLEDSAVYLCASADTLRNSPLHFGNGTRLTVT.

This clonotype appeared a few times. The chain recombines TRBV4-3 with TRBJ2-5; D gene unclear. The V gene lost 2 bases and the J gene lost 4 bases, with 11 bases spanning the gap. CDR1 is LGHNA, CDR2 YSLEER, per germline. This CDR3 comprises 14 residues. This CDR3 reads CASSQYLGLETQYF. Here the CDR3 DNA reads TGCGCCAGCAGCCAATATTTAGGGTTAGAGACCCAGTACTTC.

The chain links TRBV7-6 to TRBJ2-1, with D possibly TRBD1 on 6 matching bases. The CDR3 totals 14 residues. CDR1 and CDR2 from the germline V gene are SGHVS and FNYEAQ. V was clipped by 5 bases and J by 3 bases, with 11 bases between them. The CDR3 DNA follows: TGTGCCAGCAGCCCACCGGGACACTACAATGAGCAGTTCTTC. The encoded protein is CASSPPGHYNEQFF.

This clonotype was counted a few times. The J gene is TRBJ1-1, the V gene TRBV4-1, with 7 bases fitting TRBD1. The CDR3 sequence is 14 residues long. From germline, CDR1 is MGHRA and CDR2 YSYEKL. V shed 7 bases and J 1 base; nucleotides not matched to a gene: 6. CDR3 in amino acids: CASTMGQSNTEAFF. In DNA form, the CDR3 reads TGCGCCAGCACAATGGGACAGTCGAACACTGAAGCTTTCTTT.

This clonotype was found a few times. The rearrangement uses TRBV2 and TRBJ2-7, with 11 bases identical to TRBD2. After removal of 2 bases from V and 1 base from J, the junction contained 4 bases not matched to a gene. Germline V gene data show CDR1 as SNHLY and CDR2 as FYNNEI. The CDR3 has 16 residues. The CDR3 DNA reads as TGTGCCAGCAGTGAACAAGGGACTAGCGGATCCTACGAGCAGTACTTC. Protein sequence: CASSEQGTSGSYEQYF. The variable domain in full, completed from reference TRBV2 and TRBJ2-7, reads EPEVTQTPSHQVTQMGQEVILRCVPISNHLYFYWYRQILGQKVEFLVSFYNNEISEKSEIFDDQFSVERPDGSNFTLKIRSTKLEDSAMYFCASSEQGTSGSYEQYFGPGTRLTVT.

This clonotype has a count of ten or more. The chain couples TRBV28 to TRBJ2-3, with unresolved D. V lost 4 bases, J lost 5 bases, and 16 bases lay in between. The CDR3 sequence is 15 residues long. Per the germline V gene, CDR1 is MDHEN and CDR2 is SYDVKM. The CDR3 region is CASSSVDSLQDTQYF. CDR3 nucleotide sequence: TGTGCCAGCAGTTCAGTTGACTCTCTCCAAGATACGCAGTATTTT.

The table lists this clonotype with a few counts. The chain links TRBV4-3 to TRBJ1-2; D gene unclear. Germline V CDR1 and CDR2: LGHNA, YSLEER. Trimming left V 1 base short and J 2 bases short, with 5 bases between. This CDR3 region has 13 residues. This CDR3 is CASSQVVNYGYTF. The CDR3 DNA sequence: TGCGCCAGCAGCCAAGTTGTAAACTATGGCTACACCTTC.

This clonotype was counted between two and nine times. V and J are TRBV19 and TRBJ1-2; a weak D match, TRBD1 (5 bases). Per germline, CDR1 LNHDA and CDR2 SQIVND (reference sequence). The V end was cut by 0 bases, the J end by 0 bases, with 11 bases between. This CDR3 spans 16 amino acids. The CDR3: CASSIDLQGANYGYTF. DNA for the CDR3: TGTGCCAGTAGTATAGATCTCCAGGGTGCTAACTATGGCTACACCTTC.

The sample holds many counts of this clonotype. At one of its ends the junction is not consistent with the germline gene, which may arise from a read error. The rearrangement links TRBV7-9 to TRBJ2-7; 10 bases align to TRBD1. Germline V lookup: CDR1 SEHNR, CDR2 FQNEAQ (reference sequence). CDR3 length: 14 amino acids. The CDR3: CASSSDRGYYEQYF. For the CDR3, the DNA is TGCGCCAGCAGCTCGGACAGGGGGTACTACGAGCAGTACTTC. The full variable domain, completed using reference TRBV7-9 and TRBJ2-7, is DTGVSQNPRHKITKRGQNVTFRCDPISEHNRLYWYRQTLGQGPEFLTYFQNEAQLEKSRLLSDRFSAERPKGSFSTLEIQRTEQGDSAMYLCASSSDRGYYEQYFGPGTRLTVT.